The rows below give T cell receptor beta chains drawn from one sample of a study of blood T cell repertoires in COVID-19. Data came from immunoSEQ multiplex PCR; TCRdb stores just in-frame clones and leaves some out. This sample yields some 320,000 clones, of which 70% to 90% are seen a single time; 7.2% belongs to the top ten. Input material: peripheral blood. All receptors derive from a human donor in a cohort sampled during active COVID-19. CDR3s include the opening cysteine and the closing phenylalanine or tryptophan.

len,j_gene,v_gene,CDR3aa
16,TRBJ2-3,TRBV24-1,CATSDSAGAVTDTQYF
18,TRBJ1-4,TRBV18,CASSPEPGQGPLGEKLFF
16,TRBJ2-3,TRBV12-2,CASGLQGVNYADTQYF
13,TRBJ1-2,TRBV27,CASSFSQFDGYTF
13,TRBJ1-3,TRBV5-1,CASSVGGPDTIYF
16,TRBJ1-6,TRBV10-3,CAISESPTRVNSPLHF
15,TRBJ1-2,TRBV5-1,CASSPRSDRDYGYTF
14,TRBJ1-1,TRBV4-1,CASSQVRKNTEAFF
15,TRBJ2-1,TRBV19,CASSIGDSSYNEQFF
16,TRBJ1-2,TRBV5-6,CASILNRYDRAYGYTF
15,TRBJ2-2,TRBV5-5,CASTRTGVRTGELFF
18,TRBJ1-1,TRBV18,CASSPPLGGQGSSTEAFF
19,TRBJ2-6,TRBV19,CASSMDGTGVISGANVLTF
12,TRBJ1-4,TRBV7-9,CASSRGGEKLFF
16,TRBJ2-2,TRBV4-1,CASRDRTGSNTGELFF
19,TRBJ2-3,TRBV3-1/TRBV3-2,CASSSTGTSGAKYTDTQYF
14,TRBJ2-2,TRBV5-4,CASSLAAGTGELFF
15,TRBJ1-5,TRBV2,CASRGRTGGDQPQHF
11,TRBJ2-7,TRBV4-2,CASSQGQDTSF
14,TRBJ2-7,TRBV2,CASSTGQGHYEQYF
17,TRBJ1-5,TRBV6-1,CASSERFDTFAGQPQHF
15,TRBJ1-5,TRBV19,CASSMQGGSNQPQHF
14,TRBJ2-1,TRBV5-1,CASRTGTSSNEQFF
14,TRBJ2-2,TRBV6-5,CASSYGEVPGELFF
18,TRBJ2-5,TRBV5-1,CASSRPITTGDRLATQYF
13,TRBJ1-1,TRBV5-1,CASSLDPDLEAFF
16,TRBJ1-1,TRBV27,CASRKIRTGMNTEAFF
17,TRBJ2-1,TRBV4-1,CASSQSGAIISYNEQFF
12,TRBJ1-2,TRBV6-1,CASSDRVNGYTF
16,TRBJ1-1,TRBV27,CASSSRTGGGKTEAFF
16,TRBJ1-1,TRBV6-1,CASSEIVGFGNTEAFF
13,TRBJ1-3,TRBV7-3,CASSLIAGDTIYF
14,TRBJ2-3,TRBV10-3,CAITTGNITDTQYF